This entry lists 31 T cell receptor beta chains sequenced from one sample in a study of shared clonotypes between healthy human individuals (dated by TCRdb to 2020 to 2021). CD8 naive samples consisted of CD45RO-negative cells that were positively selected for CCR7, yielding a CD45RA+CCR7+ population without TemRA cells. The library came from the immunoSEQ multiplex PCR assay. In its TCRdb copy, this immuneACCESS table keeps in-frame sequences only and misses some clones. Where compared with another copy, unresolved V genes explain less than half of these, and the others have no known cause. Recorded for this sample are roughly 890,000 clones; 80% to 95% of them occurred a single time. The top ten hold approximately 25% of the sample. The sample was naive CD8+ T cells sorted from blood. The cell subset or site tag for this specimen amounts to: CD45RA+CCR7+. All receptors come from a man aged 25 to 40 in good health.

V and J are TRBV10-3 and TRBJ1-3, with 9 bases matching TRBD1. CDR1 is ENHRY and CDR2 is SYGVKD in the germline V gene. The CDR3 is 15 residues long. Trimming took 5 bases from V and 1 from J; bases not matched to a gene: 3. This CDR3 is CAISPDRGSGNTIYF. The CDR3 nucleotides are TGTGCCATCAGTCCGGACAGGGGATCTGGAAACACCATATATTTT.

This sequence joins TRBV4-1 and TRBJ2-4; weak D call: TRBD1 (6 bases). Trimming removed 0 bases from V and 0 bases from J, with 12 bases in between. The CDR3 spans 17 residues. The germline CDR1 and CDR2 sequences are MGHRA and YSYEKL. For the CDR3, the DNA is TGCGCCAGCAGCCAAGACGGTACAGGGAGAGCCAAAAACATTCAGTACTTC. Its translation: CASSQDGTGRAKNIQYF.

The chain uses TRBV18 and TRBJ2-3, with no clear D. The V end lost 0 bases, the J end lost 4 bases, and 14 bases lay between the germline ends. This CDR3 region has 16 residues. In germline, CDR1 is KGHSH, CDR2 LQKENI. The CDR3 DNA sequence: TGTGCCAGCTCACCACCCGTGGTTAGCCGCCCAGATACGCAGTATTTT. Its translation: CASSPPVVSRPDTQYF.

The chain employs TRBV27 and TRBJ1-1; 7 positions match TRBD1. This CDR3 is built from 14 residues. The V gene end was trimmed by 3 bases and the J gene end by 6 bases; junction bases not matched to a gene: 7. The V gene's germline CDR1 is MNHEY and CDR2 SMNVEV (reference sequence). The CDR3 loop is CASSFKYGQAEAFF. CDR3 sequence (DNA): TGTGCCAGCAGTTTTAAATACGGACAGGCTGAAGCTTTCTTT.

This chain uses TRBV7-8 with TRBJ1-1, with TRBD1 matching 7 bases. V gave up 4 bases and J gave up 1 base; unmatched junction bases: 6. The length of the CDR3 is 15 residues. Germline lookup yields CDR1 SGHVS and CDR2 FQNEAQ. The CDR3 coding sequence is TGTGCCAGCAGCTCCTGGACAGGAAAGAACACTGAAGCTTTCTTT. Translation gives CASSSWTGKNTEAFF.

This sequence joins TRBV6-5 and TRBJ2-1, with TRBD2 matching over 8 bases. The CDR3 runs 16 residues. Looked up from germline, CDR1 is MNHEY and CDR2 is SVGAGI. The junction had 7 bases not matched to a gene; V was cut back by 0 bases and J by 6 bases. The CDR3 spells CASSYSTAGESNEQFF. The CDR3 DNA is TGTGCCAGCAGTTACTCGACAGCGGGAGAGAGCAATGAGCAGTTCTTC.

This chain joins TRBV4-3 and TRBJ2-2, with D tentatively TRBD1 (6 bases). The CDR3 has 17 amino acids. The germline gives CDR1 LGHNA, CDR2 YSLEER. The V gene lost 1 base and the J gene lost 2 bases, with 14 bases spanning the gap. The chain's CDR3 is CASSQVQRQVNTGELFF. The CDR3, as DNA: TGCGCCAGCAGCCAAGTCCAAAGACAGGTTAACACCGGGGAGCTGTTTTTT.

This clone was picked up a small number of times. The V call is TRBV2, the J call TRBJ2-7; D unclear. Germline CDR1 and CDR2: SNHLY and FYNNEI. Trimming took 7 bases from V and 0 from J, leaving 10 bases between them. The CDR3 spans 13 residues. CDR3 protein: CASTHRSSYEQYF. In DNA, the CDR3 is TGTGCCAGCACACACCGGAGCTCCTACGAGCAGTACTTC.

The chain is built from TRBV11-2 and TRBJ1-1; weak D call: TRBD1 (5 bases). The germline V gene has CDR1 SGHAT and CDR2 FQNNGV. This CDR3 comprises 11 residues. The germline V and J ends were trimmed by 11 bases and 4 bases, with 11 bases remaining between them. The CDR3 protein is CADGGGTEAFF. CDR3 bases: TGTGCCGATGGGGGGGGCACTGAAGCTTTCTTT.

This clone has only one observation. The gene calls are TRBV14 and TRBJ2-2; D is possibly TRBD1 or TRBD2 (5 bases each). Germline CDR1 reads SGHDN; CDR2 reads FVKESK. V lost 8 bases, J lost 0 bases, and 13 bases lay in between. The CDR3 loop spans 15 amino acids. The CDR3 nucleotides are TGTGCCAGCCGGGGCCTGGGGACGAACACCGGGGAGCTGTTTTTT. Translating gives CASRGLGTNTGELFF.

V gene TRBV7-9 combines with J gene TRBJ2-7; D is unresolved. CDR3 length: 15 amino acids. The V gene lost 0 bases and the J gene lost 0 bases, with 9 bases spanning the gap. The germline V gene has CDR1 SEHNR and CDR2 FQNEAQ (reference sequence). The CDR3 sequence: CASSLARKSSYEQYF. The CDR3 nucleotides are TGTGCCAGCAGCTTAGCTAGAAAGAGCTCCTACGAGCAGTACTTC.

The chain has TRBV12-2 and TRBJ2-3; TRBD1, the table's D call, was not compared with the DNA. TRBV12-2 is listed as a pseudogene. The CDR3 covers 15 residues. The CDR3 region has the DNA TGTGCAAGTCGCTCCGTACCCAGTAGCACAGATACGCAGTATTTT. Protein: CASRSVPSSTDTQYF.

The DNA for the CDR3 is TGTGCCAGCAGTGAAAGTCTAGGGGGGCTTGTTCTTCTTTCGGGTGGCTACACCTTC. It is translated as CASSESLGGLVLLSGGYTF. The V and J genes are TRBV6-1 and TRBJ1-2; tentative D call: TRBD1 (6 bases). V was trimmed by 2 bases and J by 7 bases, leaving 29 bases between them. CDR1 and CDR2 from the germline V gene are MNHNS and SASEGT. The CDR3 has 19 residues.

In the case of this clone: Other nucleotide sequences from this sample produce the same CDR3. The chain links TRBV7-9 to TRBJ2-5; D gene unclear. The CDR3 length is 13 residues. Germline V gives CDR1 SEHNR, CDR2 FQNEAQ (reference sequence). With 1 base removed from V and 4 bases from J, the gap between germline ends came to 7 bases. The CDR3 nucleotides are TGTGCCAGCAGCTTAGGGGGTCTAGAGACCCAGTACTTC. Encoded protein: CASSLGGLETQYF.

This rearrangement joins TRBV9 to TRBJ2-1; D is undetermined. The CDR3 spans 13 residues. CDR1 SGDLS and CDR2 YYNGEE come from the germline V gene. V lost 3 bases to trimming and J lost 6 bases, with 10 bases between them. This CDR3 reads CASSDGGANEQFF. The CDR3 DNA reads as TGTGCCAGCAGCGACGGTGGTGCCAATGAGCAGTTCTTC.

V and J are TRBV6-5 and TRBJ2-7; unclear D gene. Germline assignment: CDR1 MNHEY and CDR2 SVGAGI. The CDR3 spans 13 residues. Trimming cost V 8 bases and J 3 bases, with 14 bases left between them. CDR3 sequence (DNA): TGTGCCAGCTCCCCCCACTCCCTCTACGAGCAGTACTTC. As protein: CASSPHSLYEQYF.

This clone showed up just once. The gene calls are TRBV6-6 and TRBJ2-1; D is possibly TRBD1 (6 bases). The CDR3 sequence is 12 residues long. The ends were cut back, 6 bases at V and 8 bases at J, with 11 bases in the middle. In germline, CDR1 is MNHNY, CDR2 SVGAGI (reference sequence). CDR3 residues: CASSIQGHEQFF. Written as DNA, the CDR3 is TGTGCCAGCAGCATACAGGGCCATGAGCAGTTCTTC.

V and J are TRBV4-3 and TRBJ1-5; TRBD1 aligns across 11 bases. V dropped 0 bases and J dropped 3; count of bases not matched to a gene: 4. This CDR3 spans 17 amino acids. Germline CDR1 is LGHNA and CDR2 is YSLEER. As DNA, the CDR3 is TGCGCCAGCAGCCAAGATCTCGGACAGGGGGCCAATCAGCCCCAGCATTTT. It is translated as CASSQDLGQGANQPQHF.

J is TRBJ2-1 and V is TRBV29-1; 10 bases align to TRBD2. V lost 4 bases and J lost 6; bases outside the gene matches: 9. The CDR3 is made up of 15 amino acids. The V gene's germline CDR1 is SQVTM and CDR2 ANQGSEA. For the CDR3, the DNA is TGCAGCGTTGTGAAAGCGGGAGGGCCTGGCAATGAGCAGTTCTTC. This sequence encodes CSVVKAGGPGNEQFF.

CDR3 DNA: TGTGCCAGCAGCAAACGGGACTTCACAGATACGCAGTATTTT. Protein sequence: CASSKRDFTDTQYF. The chain combines TRBV7-3 with TRBJ2-3; D is possibly TRBD2 (6 bases). Germline loops: CDR1 SGHTA, CDR2 FQGTGA. V lost 5 bases to trimming and J lost 2 bases, with 11 bases between them. This CDR3 has 14 amino acids.

CDR3 in DNA: TGTGCAAGTCGCCTAATAATTAAGGTATTCAGTGGAAACACCATATATTTT. Protein product: CASRLIIKVFSGNTIYF. V is TRBV12-2 and J is TRBJ1-3. TRBV12-2 represents a pseudogene. The length of the CDR3 is 17 residues.

The table lists this clone with a count of one. The chain combines TRBV11-2 with TRBJ2-7; the D gene is possibly TRBD2 (5 bases). The V and J ends lost 0 bases and 4 bases respectively, with 10 bases between them. Germline V gene data show CDR1 as SGHAT and CDR2 as FQNNGV. The length of the CDR3 is 14 residues. The CDR3 sequence: CASSLEAGLYEQYF. Here the CDR3 DNA reads TGTGCCAGCAGCTTAGAGGCGGGCCTATACGAGCAGTACTTC. Based on the CDR3 plus reference TRBV11-2 and TRBJ2-7, the full variable domain is EAGVAQSPRYKIIEKRQSVAFWCNPISGHATLYWYQQILGQGPKLLIQFQNNGVVDDSQLPKDRFSAERLKGVDSTLKIQPAKLEDSAVYLCASSLEAGLYEQYFGPGTRLTVT.

The chain couples TRBV7-9 to TRBJ2-1; D is perhaps TRBD1 (6 bases). CDR1 and CDR2 (germline): SEHNR, FQNEAQ (reference sequence). V gave up 5 bases and J gave up 7 bases, with 18 bases separating them. The CDR3 is 15 amino acids. CDR3: CASSLRQGYSNEQFF. The DNA for the CDR3 is TGTGCCAGCAGCCTACGGCAGGGGTACTCGAATGAGCAGTTCTTC.

The gene calls are TRBV27 and TRBJ2-7, with a possible D match to TRBD1 (5 bases). Per the germline V gene, CDR1 is MNHEY and CDR2 is SMNVEV (reference sequence). CDR3 length equals 13 residues. Trimming stripped 4 bases from V and 2 bases from J, with 9 bases between. CDR3 in amino acids: CASSYRTPYEQYF. For the CDR3, the DNA is TGTGCCAGCAGTTACAGGACACCCTACGAGCAGTACTTC.

V and J are TRBV28 and TRBJ2-7, with 10 positions matching TRBD2. Trimming cost V 7 bases and J 3 bases; bases outside gene matches: 9. The CDR3 has 15 residues. Per germline, CDR1 MDHEN and CDR2 SYDVKM. The CDR3 sequence is CASIERTSGLYEQYF. The DNA for the CDR3 is TGTGCCAGCATCGAACGGACTAGCGGTCTCTACGAGCAGTACTTC.

The CDR3 nucleotides read TGCAGCGTTGTCCCAGCGGACCGACCCTACGAGCAGTACTTC. Its translation is CSVVPADRPYEQYF. The rearrangement joins TRBV29-1 to TRBJ2-7; the D gene is possibly TRBD2 (5 bases). Trimming removed 4 bases from V and 2 bases from J, with 15 bases in between. The CDR3 loop spans 14 amino acids. Germline CDR1 and CDR2: SQVTM and ANQGSEA.

This chain joins TRBV5-5 and TRBJ2-7; TRBD1 agrees at 8 bases. This CDR3 has 16 amino acids. The J segment lost 4 bases and the V segment lost 0 bases, leaving 9 bases of the junction unmatched. Germline values: CDR1 SGHKS, CDR2 YYEKEE (reference sequence). The CDR3 coding sequence is TGTGCCAGCAGCTTGGCCGTTACAGGGGGTAGATACGAGCAGTACTTC. It encodes CASSLAVTGGRYEQYF.

The chain recombines TRBV11-3 with TRBJ2-1; D ambiguous. Per the germline V gene, CDR1 is SGHNT and CDR2 is YENEEA. CDR3 length: 14 amino acids. V lost 4 bases to trimming and J lost 4 bases, with 11 bases between them. The CDR3 sequence is CASSSPDGYNEQFF. The CDR3 coding sequence is TGTGCCAGCAGCTCCCCGGACGGTTACAATGAGCAGTTCTTC. Looking up the rest from reference TRBV11-3 and TRBJ2-1 gives the full variable domain: EAGVVQSPRYKIIEKKQPVAFWCNPISGHNTLYWYLQNLGQGPELLIRYENEEAVDDSQLPKDRFSAERLKGVDSTLKIQPAELGDSAVYLCASSSPDGYNEQFFGPGTRLTVL.

The rearrangement joins TRBV5-4 to TRBJ2-3; D is perhaps TRBD1 or TRBD2 (5 bases each). The V gene's germline CDR1 is SGHNT and CDR2 YYREEE (reference sequence). Trimming left V 5 bases short and J 4 bases short, with 17 bases between. The CDR3 consists of 15 residues. DNA for the CDR3: TGTGCCAGCAGTCATGGCCGGGACCGTTCAGATACGCAGTATTTT. Translating gives CASSHGRDRSDTQYF.

Of note for this clone: A junction end diverges from the germline sequence, so it may reflect a read error. V usage is TRBV7-2 and J usage is TRBJ1-5; 7 bases fit TRBD1. The germline V gene encodes CDR1 SGHTA and CDR2 FQGNSA. The length of the CDR3 is 15 residues. This CDR3 reads CVSSRGTVPNQPQHF. CDR3 DNA: TGTGTCAGCAGCCGCGGGACAGTGCCCAATCAGCCCCAGCATTTT.

J is TRBJ2-7 and V is TRBV7-9; 8 nucleotides agree with TRBD1. The trim removed 4 bases at V and 0 bases at J, leaving 5 bases unmatched. CDR1 SEHNR and CDR2 FQNEAQ come from the germline V gene (reference sequence). The CDR3 has 15 amino acids. The DNA for the CDR3 is TGTGCCAGCAGCTCGACAGGGGCCGACTCCTACGAGCAGTACTTC. Translating it yields CASSSTGADSYEQYF.